The rows below give T cell receptor beta chains drawn from one sample of a study of T cells in localized non-small cell lung cancer. The protocol was immunoSEQ multiplex PCR, while the TCRdb copy is restricted to in-frame clones and leaves out a portion. Of about 130,000 clones in the sample, about 90% were seen once. Sequences were derived from peripheral blood, sampled before any cancer treatment. These receptors were obtained from a female donor aged 60 or older with stage I lung adenocarcinoma. CDR3s include the opening cysteine and the closing phenylalanine or tryptophan. The order of the fields is J gene, D gene, clone size, V gene, CDR3 DNA, CDR3 protein. The D gene is left open where the match is weak. Expanded clones are given a class, and other clones once, few, many or no size at all.

j_gene: TRBJ1-5; d_gene: TRBD1; abundance: NA; v_gene: TRBV18; CDR3nt: TGTGCCAGCTCCCCATCCGGGACAGGGGATCAGCCCCAGCATTTT; CDR3aa: CASSPSGTGDQPQHF
j_gene: TRBJ2-7; d_gene: TRBD2; abundance: NA; v_gene: TRBV5-1; CDR3nt: TGCGCCAGCAGCTTGGCGGGTAGCGGGAAGGGCCCGAAAGAGCAGTACTTC; CDR3aa: CASSLAGSGKGPKEQYF
j_gene: TRBJ2-1; d_gene: NA; abundance: NA; v_gene: TRBV27; CDR3nt: TGTGCCAGCAGCAACTTAGACCCCCGAGGGCAGTTCTTC; CDR3aa: CASSNLDPRGQFF
j_gene: TRBJ2-5; d_gene: NA; abundance: NA; v_gene: TRBV5-6; CDR3nt: TGTGCCAGCAGCTTGTTTTTTTTGGGGAAGACGGATGAAGAGACCCAGTACTTC; CDR3aa: CASSLFFLGKTDEETQYF
j_gene: TRBJ2-1; d_gene: TRBD2; abundance: NA; v_gene: TRBV7-3; CDR3nt: TGTGCCAGCAGCCCCGTCGCGGGAGTAGGCTACAATGAGCAGTTCTTC; CDR3aa: CASSPVAGVGYNEQFF
j_gene: TRBJ2-1; d_gene: TRBD1; abundance: NA; v_gene: TRBV10-1; CDR3nt: TGCGCCAGCAGTGAGTCTCGACGGACAGGGAAGGATGAGCAGTTCTTC; CDR3aa: CASSESRRTGKDEQFF
j_gene: TRBJ2-1; d_gene: NA; abundance: NA; v_gene: TRBV7-9; CDR3nt: TGTGCCAGCGGGACTGGATTCGCTGAGCAGTTCTTC; CDR3aa: CASGTGFAEQFF
j_gene: TRBJ1-4; d_gene: TRBD1; abundance: NA; v_gene: TRBV28; CDR3nt: TGTGCCAGCAGTTTCCTAGCCGGGACAGGGTATTCTAATGAAAAACTGTTTTTT; CDR3aa: CASSFLAGTGYSNEKLFF
j_gene: TRBJ1-1; d_gene: NA; abundance: NA; v_gene: TRBV5-1; CDR3nt: TGCGCCAGCAGCTTGATAAGGAACACTGAAGCTTTCTTT; CDR3aa: CASSLIRNTEAFF
j_gene: TRBJ2-7; d_gene: NA; abundance: NA; v_gene: TRBV2; CDR3nt: TGTGCCAGCAAAGCAGAACCCCAAACGAACGAGCAGTACTTC; CDR3aa: CASKAEPQTNEQYF
j_gene: TRBJ1-2; d_gene: NA; abundance: NA; v_gene: TRBV10-3; CDR3nt: TGTGCCATCAGTGAGTCGACGGGAGACTATGGCTACACCTTC; CDR3aa: CAISESTGDYGYTF
j_gene: TRBJ1-6; d_gene: TRBD1; abundance: once; v_gene: TRBV28; CDR3nt: TGTGCCAGCAGTTCCCCGGGACAGGGTTCCAATTCACCCCTCCACTTT; CDR3aa: CASSSPGQGSNSPLHF
j_gene: TRBJ2-2; d_gene: NA; abundance: NA; v_gene: TRBV2; CDR3nt: TGTGCCAGCAGTGAAGTTCGTGGGGTCACCGGGGAGCTGTTTTTT; CDR3aa: CASSEVRGVTGELFF
j_gene: TRBJ2-1; d_gene: NA; abundance: NA; v_gene: TRBV28; CDR3nt: TGTGCCAGCAGATCTTATCTTGTGGGAATCTCCTACAATGAGCAGTTCTTC; CDR3aa: CASRSYLVGISYNEQFF
j_gene: TRBJ2-1; d_gene: NA; abundance: NA; v_gene: TRBV19; CDR3nt: TGTGCCAGTAGTATCCTGGCGGGCCATGAGCAGTTCTTC; CDR3aa: CASSILAGHEQFF
j_gene: TRBJ1-4; d_gene: NA; abundance: NA; v_gene: TRBV6-5; CDR3nt: TGTGCCAGCAGCCCCGGCAGGGGTGGAGGGGTAAAACTGTTTTTT; CDR3aa: CASSPGRGGGVKLFF